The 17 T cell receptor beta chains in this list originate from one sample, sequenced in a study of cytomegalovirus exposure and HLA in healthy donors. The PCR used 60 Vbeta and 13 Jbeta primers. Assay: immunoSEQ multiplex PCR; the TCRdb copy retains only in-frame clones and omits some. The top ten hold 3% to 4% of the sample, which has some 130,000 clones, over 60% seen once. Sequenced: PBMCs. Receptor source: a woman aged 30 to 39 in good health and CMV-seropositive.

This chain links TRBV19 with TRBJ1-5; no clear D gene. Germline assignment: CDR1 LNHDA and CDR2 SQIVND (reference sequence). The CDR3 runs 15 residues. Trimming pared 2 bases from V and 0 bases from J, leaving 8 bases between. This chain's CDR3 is CASSITHYSNQPQHF. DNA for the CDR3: TGTGCCAGTAGTATAACCCACTATAGCAATCAGCCCCAGCATTTT.

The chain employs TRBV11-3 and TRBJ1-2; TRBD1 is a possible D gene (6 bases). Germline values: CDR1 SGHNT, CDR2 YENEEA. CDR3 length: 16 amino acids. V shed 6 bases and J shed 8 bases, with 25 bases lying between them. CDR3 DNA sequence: TGTGCCAGCAGACGTAGCCTAGGGACAAGCCTCGGGGGCTACACCTTC. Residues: CASRRSLGTSLGGYTF.

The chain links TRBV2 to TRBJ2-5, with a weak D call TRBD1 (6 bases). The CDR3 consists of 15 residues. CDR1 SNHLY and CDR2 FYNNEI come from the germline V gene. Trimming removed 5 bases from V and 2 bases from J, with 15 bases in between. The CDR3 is CASSKNGGRQETQYF. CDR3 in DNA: TGTGCCAGCAGTAAAAATGGGGGCAGACAAGAGACCCAGTACTTC.

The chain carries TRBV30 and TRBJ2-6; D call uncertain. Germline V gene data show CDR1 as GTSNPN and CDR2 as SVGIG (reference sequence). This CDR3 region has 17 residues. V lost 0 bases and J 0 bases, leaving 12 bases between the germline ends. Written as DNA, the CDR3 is TGTGCCTGGAGTGTAGAGACGGGTTTCTCTGGGGCCAACGTCCTGACTTTC. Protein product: CAWSVETGFSGANVLTF.

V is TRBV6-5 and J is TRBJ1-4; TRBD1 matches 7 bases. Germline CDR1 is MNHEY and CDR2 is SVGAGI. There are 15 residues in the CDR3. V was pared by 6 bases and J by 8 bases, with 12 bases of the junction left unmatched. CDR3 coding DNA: TGTGCCAGCAGACCGACAGGGTCTTCTATAGAAAAACTGTTTTTT. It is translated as CASRPTGSSIEKLFF.

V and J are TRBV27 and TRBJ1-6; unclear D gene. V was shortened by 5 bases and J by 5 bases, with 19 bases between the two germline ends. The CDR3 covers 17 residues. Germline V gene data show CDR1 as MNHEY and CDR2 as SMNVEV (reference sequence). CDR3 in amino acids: CASSPLFSRLDNSPLHF. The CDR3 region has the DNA TGTGCCAGCAGTCCCTTATTCTCGAGGCTTGATAATTCACCCCTCCACTTT.

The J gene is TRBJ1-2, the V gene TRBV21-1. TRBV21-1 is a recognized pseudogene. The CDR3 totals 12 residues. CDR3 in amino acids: CASTLGDYGYTF. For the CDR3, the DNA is TGTGCCAGCACCTTAGGAGATTATGGCTACACCTTC.

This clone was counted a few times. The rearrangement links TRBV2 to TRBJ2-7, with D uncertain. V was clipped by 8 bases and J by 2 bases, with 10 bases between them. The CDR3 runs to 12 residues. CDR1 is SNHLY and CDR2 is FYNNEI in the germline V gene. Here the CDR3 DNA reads TGTGCCAGCGGAGCCCGACCCTACGAGCAGTACTTC. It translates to CASGARPYEQYF. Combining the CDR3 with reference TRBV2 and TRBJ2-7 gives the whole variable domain EPEVTQTPSHQVTQMGQEVILRCVPISNHLYFYWYRQILGQKVEFLVSFYNNEISEKSEIFDDQFSVERPDGSNFTLKIRSTKLEDSAMYFCASGARPYEQYFGPGTRLTVT.

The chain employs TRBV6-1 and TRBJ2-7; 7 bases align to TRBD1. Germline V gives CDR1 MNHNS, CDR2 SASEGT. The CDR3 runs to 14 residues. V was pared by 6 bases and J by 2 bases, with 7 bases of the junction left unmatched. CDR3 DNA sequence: TGTGCCAGCAGCCGGGACAGCTGGACCTACGAGCAGTACTTC. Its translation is CASSRDSWTYEQYF.

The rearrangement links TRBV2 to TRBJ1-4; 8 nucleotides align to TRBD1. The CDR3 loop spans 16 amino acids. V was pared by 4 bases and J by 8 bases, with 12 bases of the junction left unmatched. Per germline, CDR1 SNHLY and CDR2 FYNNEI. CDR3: CASSGAPGQGGEKLFF. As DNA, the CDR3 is TGTGCCAGCAGTGGCGCCCCCGGACAGGGAGGGGAAAAACTGTTTTTT.

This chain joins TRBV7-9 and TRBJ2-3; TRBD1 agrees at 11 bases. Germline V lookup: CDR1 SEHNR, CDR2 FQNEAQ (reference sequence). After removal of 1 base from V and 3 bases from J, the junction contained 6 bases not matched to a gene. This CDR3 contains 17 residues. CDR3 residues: CASSLVGGQGATDTQYF. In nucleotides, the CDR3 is TGTGCCAGCAGCTTAGTAGGAGGACAGGGGGCTACAGATACGCAGTATTTT.

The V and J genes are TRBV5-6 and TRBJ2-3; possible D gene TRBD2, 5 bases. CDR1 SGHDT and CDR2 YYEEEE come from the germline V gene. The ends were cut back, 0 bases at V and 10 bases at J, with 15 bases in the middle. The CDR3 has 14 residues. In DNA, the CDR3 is TGTGCCAGCAGCTTGGCGTTGAGGGCAGAGGCGCAGTATTTT. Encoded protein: CASSLALRAEAQYF.

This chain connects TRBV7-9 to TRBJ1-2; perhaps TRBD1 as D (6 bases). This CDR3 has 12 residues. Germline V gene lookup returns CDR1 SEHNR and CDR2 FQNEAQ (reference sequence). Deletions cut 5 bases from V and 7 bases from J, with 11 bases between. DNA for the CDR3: TGTGCCAGCAGCATCAACAGGGCTGGCTACACCTTC. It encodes CASSINRAGYTF. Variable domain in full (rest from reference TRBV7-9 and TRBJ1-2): DTGVSQNPRHKITKRGQNVTFRCDPISEHNRLYWYRQTLGQGPEFLTYFQNEAQLEKSRLLSDRFSAERPKGSFSTLEIQRTEQGDSAMYLCASSINRAGYTFGSGTRLTVV.

The CDR3 DNA is TGTGCCAGCAGCTTGGGACTAGCGGGGCGCACGGAGACCCAGTACTTC. This encodes CASSLGLAGRTETQYF. V usage is TRBV7-9 and J usage is TRBJ2-5, with TRBD2 identical over 13 bases. Germline CDR1 is SEHNR and CDR2 is FQNEAQ (reference sequence). Trimming removed 3 bases from V and 5 bases from J; junction bases left unmatched: 6. This CDR3 region has 16 residues.

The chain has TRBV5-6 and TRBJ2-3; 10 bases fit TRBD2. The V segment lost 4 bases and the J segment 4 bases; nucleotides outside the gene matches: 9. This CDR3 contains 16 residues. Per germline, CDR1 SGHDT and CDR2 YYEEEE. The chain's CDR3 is CASSPERGGLADTQYF. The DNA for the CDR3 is TGTGCCAGCAGCCCCGAGCGGGGGGGCCTAGCAGATACGCAGTATTTT.

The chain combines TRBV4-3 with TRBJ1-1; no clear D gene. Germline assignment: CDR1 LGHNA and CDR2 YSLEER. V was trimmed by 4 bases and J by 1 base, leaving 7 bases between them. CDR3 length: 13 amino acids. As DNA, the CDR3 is TGCGCCAGCAGCCCCTCAGGGAACACTGAAGCTTTCTTT. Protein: CASSPSGNTEAFF.

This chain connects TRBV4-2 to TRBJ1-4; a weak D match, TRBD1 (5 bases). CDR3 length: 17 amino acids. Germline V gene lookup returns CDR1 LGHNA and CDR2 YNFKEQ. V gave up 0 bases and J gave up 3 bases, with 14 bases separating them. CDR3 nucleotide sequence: TGTGCCAGCAGCCAAGATGGGGTGGGGGGGGCTAATGAAAAACTGTTTTTT. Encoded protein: CASSQDGVGGANEKLFF.